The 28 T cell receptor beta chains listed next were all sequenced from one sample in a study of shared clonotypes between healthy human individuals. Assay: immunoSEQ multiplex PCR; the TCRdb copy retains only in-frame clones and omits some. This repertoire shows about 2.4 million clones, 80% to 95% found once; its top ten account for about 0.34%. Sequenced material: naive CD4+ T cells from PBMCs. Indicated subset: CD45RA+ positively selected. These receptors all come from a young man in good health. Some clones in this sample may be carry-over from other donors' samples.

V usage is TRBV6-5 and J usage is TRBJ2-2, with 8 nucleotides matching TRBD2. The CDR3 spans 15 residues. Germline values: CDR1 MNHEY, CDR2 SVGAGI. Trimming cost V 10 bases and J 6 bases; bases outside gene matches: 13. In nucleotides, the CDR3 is TGTGCCACCACCCGGGGGGGGAAACATGCCGGGGAGCTGTTTTTT. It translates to CATTRGGKHAGELFF.

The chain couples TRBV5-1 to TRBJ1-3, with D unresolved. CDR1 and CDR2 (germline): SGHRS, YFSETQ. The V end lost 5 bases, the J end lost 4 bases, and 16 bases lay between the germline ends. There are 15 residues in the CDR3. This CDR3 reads CASRYGPTAGNTIYF. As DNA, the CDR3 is TGCGCCAGCAGATACGGCCCCACCGCCGGAAACACCATATATTTT.

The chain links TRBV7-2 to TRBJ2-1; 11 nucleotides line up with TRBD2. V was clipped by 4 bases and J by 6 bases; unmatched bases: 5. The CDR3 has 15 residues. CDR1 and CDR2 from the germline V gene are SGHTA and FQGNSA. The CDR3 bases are TGTGCCAGCAGCTCTAGCGGGAGGACCCCCAATGAGCAGTTCTTC. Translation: CASSSSGRTPNEQFF.

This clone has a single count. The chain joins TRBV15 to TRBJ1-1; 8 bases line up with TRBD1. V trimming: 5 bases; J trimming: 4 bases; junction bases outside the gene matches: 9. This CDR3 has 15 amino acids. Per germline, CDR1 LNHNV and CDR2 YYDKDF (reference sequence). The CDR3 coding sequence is TGTGCCACCAGCTTTTCAGGCCAGGGGGCCACTGAAGCTTTCTTT. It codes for CATSFSGQGATEAFF. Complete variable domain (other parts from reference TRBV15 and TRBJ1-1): DAMVIQNPRYQVTQFGKPVTLSCSQTLNHNVMYWYQQKSSQAPKLLFHYYDKDFNNEADTPDNFQSRRPNTSFCFLDIRSPGLGDTAMYLCATSFSGQGATEAFFGQGTRLTVV.

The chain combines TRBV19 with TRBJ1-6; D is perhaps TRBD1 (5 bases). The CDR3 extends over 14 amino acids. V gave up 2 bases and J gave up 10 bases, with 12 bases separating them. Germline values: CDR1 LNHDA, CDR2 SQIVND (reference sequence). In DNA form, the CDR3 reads TGTGCCAGTAGTATAAGGGGCCCAGAATCACCCCTCCACTTT. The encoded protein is CASSIRGPESPLHF.

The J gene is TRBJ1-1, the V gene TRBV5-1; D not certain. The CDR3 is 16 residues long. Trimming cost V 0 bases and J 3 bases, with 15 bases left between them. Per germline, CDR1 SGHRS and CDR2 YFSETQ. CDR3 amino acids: CASSLGIAADHTEAFF. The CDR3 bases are TGCGCCAGCAGCTTGGGGATCGCGGCGGATCACACTGAAGCTTTCTTT.

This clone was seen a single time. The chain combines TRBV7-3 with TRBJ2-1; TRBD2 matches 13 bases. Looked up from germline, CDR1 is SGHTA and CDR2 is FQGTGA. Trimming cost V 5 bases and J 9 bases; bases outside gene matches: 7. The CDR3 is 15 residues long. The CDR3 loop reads CASSPGTSGKVEQFF. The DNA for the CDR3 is TGTGCCAGCAGCCCTGGGACTAGCGGGAAGGTTGAGCAGTTCTTC.

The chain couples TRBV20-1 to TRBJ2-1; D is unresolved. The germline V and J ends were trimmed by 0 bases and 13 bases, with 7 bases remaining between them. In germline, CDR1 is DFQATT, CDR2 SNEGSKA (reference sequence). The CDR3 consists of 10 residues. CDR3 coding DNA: TGCAGTGCTAGAGATAAGATTCAGTTCTTC. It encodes CSARDKIQFF.

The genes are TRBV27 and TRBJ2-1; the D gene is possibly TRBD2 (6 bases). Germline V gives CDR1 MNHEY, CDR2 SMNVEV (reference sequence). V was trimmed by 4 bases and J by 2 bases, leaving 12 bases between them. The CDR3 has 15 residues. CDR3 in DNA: TGTGCCAGCAGTTCGGAGGGCCGGACCTACAATGAGCAGTTCTTC. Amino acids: CASSSEGRTYNEQFF.

The CDR3 loop is CASSTGREGTTGELFF. CDR3 nucleotides: TGTGCCAGCAGCACTGGGCGGGAGGGGACCACCGGGGAGCTGTTTTTT. This chain links TRBV4-2 with TRBJ2-2, with TRBD2 matching 9 bases. Losses at the gene ends were 5 bases for V and 4 bases for J; bases not matched to a gene: 8. This CDR3 region has 16 residues. Germline-derived CDR1 and CDR2 are LGHNA and YNFKEQ.

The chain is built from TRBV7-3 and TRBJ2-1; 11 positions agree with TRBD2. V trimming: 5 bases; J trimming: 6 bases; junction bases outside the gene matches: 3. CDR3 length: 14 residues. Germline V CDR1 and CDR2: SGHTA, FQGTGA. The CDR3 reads CASSIAGGSNEQFF. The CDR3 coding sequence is TGTGCCAGCAGCATAGCGGGAGGGTCCAATGAGCAGTTCTTC.

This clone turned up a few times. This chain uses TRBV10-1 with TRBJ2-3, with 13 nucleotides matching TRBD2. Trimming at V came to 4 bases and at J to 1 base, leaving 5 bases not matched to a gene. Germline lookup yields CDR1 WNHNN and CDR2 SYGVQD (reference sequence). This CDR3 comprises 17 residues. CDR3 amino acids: CASSGRGLAGGTDTQYF. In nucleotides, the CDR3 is TGCGCCAGCAGTGGGCGAGGACTAGCGGGAGGCACAGATACGCAGTATTTT.

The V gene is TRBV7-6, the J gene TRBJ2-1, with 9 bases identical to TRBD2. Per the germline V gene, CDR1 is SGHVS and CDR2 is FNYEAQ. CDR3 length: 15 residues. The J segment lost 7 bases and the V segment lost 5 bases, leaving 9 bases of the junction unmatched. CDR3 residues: CASSRELAGLNEQFF. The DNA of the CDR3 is TGTGCCAGCAGCCGGGAGCTAGCGGGATTAAATGAGCAGTTCTTC.

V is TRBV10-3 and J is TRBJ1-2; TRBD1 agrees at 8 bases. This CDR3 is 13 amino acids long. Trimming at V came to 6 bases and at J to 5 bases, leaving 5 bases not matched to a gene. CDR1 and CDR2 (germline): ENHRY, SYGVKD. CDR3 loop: CAISLQGGYGYTF. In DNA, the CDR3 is TGTGCCATCAGCTTACAGGGGGGGTATGGCTACACCTTC.

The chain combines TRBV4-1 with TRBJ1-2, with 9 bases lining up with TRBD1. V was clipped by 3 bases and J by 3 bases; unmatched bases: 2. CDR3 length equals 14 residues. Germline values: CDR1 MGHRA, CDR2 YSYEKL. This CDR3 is CASSQWTGDYGYTF. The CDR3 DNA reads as TGCGCCAGCAGCCAGTGGACAGGGGACTATGGCTACACCTTC.

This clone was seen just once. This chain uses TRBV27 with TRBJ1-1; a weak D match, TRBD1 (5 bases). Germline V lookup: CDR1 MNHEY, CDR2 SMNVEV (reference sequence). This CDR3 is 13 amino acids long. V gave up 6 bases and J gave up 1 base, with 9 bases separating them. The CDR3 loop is CASRSQGNTEAFF. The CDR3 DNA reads TGTGCCAGCAGGTCGCAGGGGAACACTGAAGCTTTCTTT.

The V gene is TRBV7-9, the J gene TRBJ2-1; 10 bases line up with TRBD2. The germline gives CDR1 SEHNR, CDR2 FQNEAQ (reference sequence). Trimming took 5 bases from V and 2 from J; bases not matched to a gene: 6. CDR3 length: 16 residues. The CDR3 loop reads CASSQGLAQTYNEQFF. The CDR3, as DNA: TGTGCCAGCAGCCAGGGACTAGCGCAGACCTACAATGAGCAGTTCTTC.

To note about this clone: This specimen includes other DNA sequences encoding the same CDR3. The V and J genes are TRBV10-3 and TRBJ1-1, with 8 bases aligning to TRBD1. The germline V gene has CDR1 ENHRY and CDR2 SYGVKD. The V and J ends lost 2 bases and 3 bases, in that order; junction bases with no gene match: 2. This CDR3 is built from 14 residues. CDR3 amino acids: CAISEDRGYTEAFF. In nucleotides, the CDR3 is TGTGCCATCAGTGAGGACAGGGGTTACACTGAAGCTTTCTTT.

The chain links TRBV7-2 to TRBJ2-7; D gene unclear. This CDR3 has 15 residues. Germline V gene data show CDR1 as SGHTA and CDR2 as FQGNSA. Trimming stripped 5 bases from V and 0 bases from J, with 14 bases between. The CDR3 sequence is CASSPMTASSYEQYF. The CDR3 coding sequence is TGTGCCAGCAGCCCCATGACTGCCAGCTCCTACGAGCAGTACTTC.

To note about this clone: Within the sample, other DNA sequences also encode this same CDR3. The CDR3 is CASSRQGVYEQYF. For the CDR3, the DNA is TGTGCCAGCAGCAGACAGGGAGTCTACGAGCAGTACTTC. The chain couples TRBV6-5 to TRBJ2-7; 7 bases fit TRBD1. Germline CDR1 reads MNHEY; CDR2 reads SVGAGI. CDR3 length: 13 amino acids. V was clipped by 6 bases and J by 3 bases; unmatched bases: 5.

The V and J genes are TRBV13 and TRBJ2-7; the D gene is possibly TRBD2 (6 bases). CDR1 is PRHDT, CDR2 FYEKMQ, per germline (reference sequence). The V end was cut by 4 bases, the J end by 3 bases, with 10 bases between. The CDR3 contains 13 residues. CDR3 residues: CASSSSGGYEQYF. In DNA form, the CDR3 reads TGTGCCAGCAGCTCATCCGGGGGCTACGAGCAGTACTTC.

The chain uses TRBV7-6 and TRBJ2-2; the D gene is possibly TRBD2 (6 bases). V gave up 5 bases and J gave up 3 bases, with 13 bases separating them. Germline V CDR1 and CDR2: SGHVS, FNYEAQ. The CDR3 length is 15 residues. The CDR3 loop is CASSPRREYTGELFF. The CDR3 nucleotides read TGTGCCAGCAGCCCAAGGAGGGAATACACCGGGGAGCTGTTTTTT.

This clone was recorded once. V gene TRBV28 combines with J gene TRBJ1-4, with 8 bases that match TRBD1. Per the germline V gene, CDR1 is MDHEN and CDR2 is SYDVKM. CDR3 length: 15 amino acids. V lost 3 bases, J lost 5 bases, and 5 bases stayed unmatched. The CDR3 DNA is TGTGCCAGCAGTTTCTCAGGGGGCAGGAATGAAAAACTGTTTTTT. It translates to CASSFSGGRNEKLFF.

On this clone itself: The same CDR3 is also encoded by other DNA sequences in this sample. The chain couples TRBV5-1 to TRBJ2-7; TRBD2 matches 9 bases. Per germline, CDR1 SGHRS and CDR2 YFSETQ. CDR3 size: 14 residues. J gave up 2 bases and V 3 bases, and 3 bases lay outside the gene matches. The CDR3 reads CASSSLAGAYEQYF. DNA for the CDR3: TGCGCCAGCAGCTCCTTAGCGGGAGCCTACGAGCAGTACTTC.

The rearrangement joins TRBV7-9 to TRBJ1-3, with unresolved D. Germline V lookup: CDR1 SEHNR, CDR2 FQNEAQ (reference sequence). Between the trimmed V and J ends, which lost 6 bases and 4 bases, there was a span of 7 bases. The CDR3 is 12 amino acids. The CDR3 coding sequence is TGTGCCAGCAGGGGTCCGGGAAACACCATATATTTT. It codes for CASRGPGNTIYF. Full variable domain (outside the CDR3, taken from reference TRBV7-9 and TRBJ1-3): DTGVSQNPRHKITKRGQNVTFRCDPISEHNRLYWYRQTLGQGPEFLTYFQNEAQLEKSRLLSDRFSAERPKGSFSTLEIQRTEQGDSAMYLCASRGPGNTIYFGEGSWLTVV.

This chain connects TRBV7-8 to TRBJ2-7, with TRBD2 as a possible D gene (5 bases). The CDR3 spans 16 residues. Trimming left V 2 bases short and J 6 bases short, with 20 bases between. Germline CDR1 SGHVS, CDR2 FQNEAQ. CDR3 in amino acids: CASSLSRGSNRGEQYF. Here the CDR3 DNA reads TGTGCCAGCAGCTTATCGCGCGGGTCTAACCGGGGCGAGCAGTACTTC.

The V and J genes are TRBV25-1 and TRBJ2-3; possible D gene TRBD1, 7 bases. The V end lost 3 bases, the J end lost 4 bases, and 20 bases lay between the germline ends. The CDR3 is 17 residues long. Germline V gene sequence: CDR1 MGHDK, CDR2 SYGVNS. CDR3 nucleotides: TGTGCCAGCAGTGAGCTCTCAGGAGGGGGCCGGCCAGATACGCAGTATTTT. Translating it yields CASSELSGGGRPDTQYF. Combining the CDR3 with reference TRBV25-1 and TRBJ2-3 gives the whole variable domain EADIYQTPRYLVIGTGKKITLECSQTMGHDKMYWYQQDPGMELHLIHYSYGVNSTEKGDLSSESTVSRIRTEHFPLTLESARPSHTSQYLCASSELSGGGRPDTQYFGPGTRLTVL.

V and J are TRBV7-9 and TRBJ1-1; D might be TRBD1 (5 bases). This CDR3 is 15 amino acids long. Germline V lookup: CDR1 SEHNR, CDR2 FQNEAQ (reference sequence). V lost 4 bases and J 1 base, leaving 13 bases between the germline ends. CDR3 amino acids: CASSSPRDGNTEAFF. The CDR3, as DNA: TGTGCCAGCAGCTCCCCCCGGGACGGGAACACTGAAGCTTTCTTT.